Below are 27 T cell receptor beta chains sequenced from a single sample in a study of T-cell memory formation after mild COVID-19. TCRdb reanalysed the 5' RACE reads using MiXCR and keeps one entry per CDR3 protein. The table lists 250,000 to 300,000 distinct CDR3 sequences, under 20% of them singletons. Sequencing was carried out using PBMCs or a T cell subset sorted from them (not recorded which). These receptors were obtained from a man aged 18 to 30 who had mild COVID-19 (a few samples of this study predate the infection). Cell type and time point are not known.

This chain joins TRBV6-1 and TRBJ1-1; 9 nucleotides match TRBD1. In germline, CDR1 is MNHNS, CDR2 SASEGT. Trimming at V came to 5 bases and at J to 0 bases, leaving 1 base not matched to a gene. The CDR3 spans 14 residues. The CDR3 DNA follows: TGTGCCAGCAGTACAGGGGGCCTGAACACTGAAGCTTTCTTT. Amino acids: CASSTGGLNTEAFF.

This clonotype has more than one count but fewer than ten. The genes are TRBV7-9 and TRBJ1-5; D unresolved. Germline V gene lookup returns CDR1 SEHNR and CDR2 FQNEAQ (reference sequence). V was shortened by 5 bases and J by 9 bases, with 14 bases between the two germline ends. The CDR3 is made up of 13 amino acids. The CDR3 nucleotides are TGTGCCAGCAGCCGAGGTACGGCTCGGCCCCAGCATTTT. It specifies CASSRGTARPQHF.

This clonotype was seen a handful of times. V gene TRBV4-2 combines with J gene TRBJ2-2; maybe TRBD1 (6 bases). Trimming shortened V by 0 bases and J by 2 bases, and 13 bases separated the two germline ends. Germline V gene lookup returns CDR1 LGHNA and CDR2 YNFKEQ. The CDR3 consists of 17 residues. The CDR3 spells CASSQDITGFNTGELFF. The CDR3 bases are TGTGCCAGCAGCCAAGACATCACAGGGTTCAACACCGGGGAGCTGTTTTTT.

J is TRBJ2-5 and V is TRBV6-5, with D possibly matching TRBD1 (6 bases). The germline CDR1 and CDR2 sequences are MNHEY and SVGAGI. The V end lost 0 bases, the J end lost 5 bases, and 19 bases lay between the germline ends. The CDR3 runs to 17 residues. CDR3 DNA: TGTGCCAGCAGTTACTCGATAGGGGCAGGGGCCTTCGAGACCCAGTACTTC. It specifies CASSYSIGAGAFETQYF.

The sample holds many counts of this clonotype. This chain connects TRBV11-3 to TRBJ2-5, with 9 bases identical to TRBD1. CDR1 is SGHNT and CDR2 is YENEEA in the germline V gene. Unmatched junction bases numbered 8, after V lost 4 bases and J lost 5 bases. This CDR3 spans 15 amino acids. CDR3 nucleotides: TGTGCCAGCAGCTCCGGGACAGGGTCGAGGGAGACCCAGTACTTC. Its translation is CASSSGTGSRETQYF.

The chain recombines TRBV10-2 with TRBJ2-1; 10 bases map to TRBD1. Germline V CDR1 and CDR2: WSHSY, SAAADI. The CDR3 runs to 13 residues. V lost 6 bases and J lost 8; bases outside the gene matches: 4. The CDR3 region is CASSLTGGYEQFF. CDR3 coding DNA: TGCGCCAGCAGCCTGACAGGGGGCTATGAGCAGTTCTTC.

This clonotype was seen a few times. The gene calls are TRBV28 and TRBJ2-4, with TRBD1 as a possible D gene (5 bases). V was trimmed by 5 bases and J by 0 bases, leaving 14 bases between them. Germline CDR1 MDHEN, CDR2 SYDVKM. This CDR3 has 16 amino acids. CDR3 sequence: CASSRSDTLAKNIQYF. Written as DNA, the CDR3 is TGTGCCAGCAGTCGGTCGGACACGCTAGCCAAAAACATTCAGTACTTC.

This clonotype has a handful of counts. This chain links TRBV5-1 with TRBJ2-3, with 12 bases identical to TRBD2. There are 17 residues in the CDR3. V lost 3 bases to trimming and J lost 5 bases; unmatched junction nucleotides: 10. CDR1 SGHRS and CDR2 YFSETQ come from the germline V gene. This chain's CDR3 is CASSYLPLAGGGDTQYF. The CDR3 coding sequence is TGCGCCAGCAGCTACCTCCCACTAGCGGGGGGAGGAGATACGCAGTATTTT.

V is TRBV4-3 and J is TRBJ2-7; D is ambiguous. The V and J ends lost 0 bases and 6 bases respectively, with 9 bases between them. The germline V gene has CDR1 LGHNA and CDR2 YSLEER. The CDR3 is 13 residues long. The CDR3: CASSQETSTEQYV. CDR3 bases: TGCGCCAGCAGCCAAGAGACCTCCACCGAGCAGTACGTC.

Regarding this clonotype: An end of the junction differs from the germline gene, which may be a read error. The chain has TRBV18 and TRBJ2-3, with 10 bases aligning to TRBD2. The germline V gene has CDR1 KGHSH and CDR2 LQKENI. This CDR3 has 16 residues. CDR3 sequence reads: CASSTPGTSGTDTQYF. CDR3 in DNA: TGTGCCAGCTCAACACCGGGGACTAGCGGCACAGATACGCAGTATTTT.

This clonotype was counted many times. The rearrangement links TRBV7-2 to TRBJ2-1; D gene ambiguous. Germline V gives CDR1 SGHTA, CDR2 FQGNSA. The CDR3 runs to 15 residues. V was clipped by 5 bases and J by 9 bases, with 20 bases between them. The CDR3 DNA sequence: TGTGCCAGCAGCCCACATGGTGGGCAGATCGGTGAGCAGTTCTTC. It is translated as CASSPHGGQIGEQFF.

The chain combines TRBV7-2 with TRBJ2-7; TRBD1 agrees at 7 bases. The V gene's germline CDR1 is SGHTA and CDR2 FQGNSA. The V gene end was trimmed by 4 bases and the J gene end by 2 bases; junction bases not matched to a gene: 8. The CDR3 spans 15 residues. The CDR3 reads CASSWGQLSTYEQYV. CDR3 sequence (DNA): TGTGCCAGCAGCTGGGGACAGCTGTCAACCTACGAGCAGTACGTC.

V is TRBV7-2 and J is TRBJ1-1; no clear D gene. In germline, CDR1 is SGHTA, CDR2 FQGNSA. The ends were cut back, 2 bases at V and 9 bases at J, with 13 bases in the middle. This CDR3 spans 13 amino acids. CDR3 amino acids: CASSLSHARKAFF. For the CDR3, the DNA is TGTGCCAGCAGCTTAAGTCACGCCAGAAAAGCTTTCTTT. The variable domain in full, with the rest retrieved from reference TRBV7-2 and TRBJ1-1, is GAGVSQSPSNKVTEKGKDVELRCDPISGHTALYWYRQSLGQGLEFLIYFQGNSAPDKSGLPSDRFSAERTGGSVSTLTIQRTQQEDSAVYLCASSLSHARKAFFGQGTRLTVV.

The genes are TRBV20-1 and TRBJ2-3; a weak D match, TRBD1 (6 bases). The germline V gene encodes CDR1 DFQATT and CDR2 SNEGSKA (reference sequence). Trimming stripped 6 bases from V and 2 bases from J, with 9 bases between. This CDR3 comprises 12 residues. The CDR3 DNA follows: TGCAGTGCAGGGGGAAACACAGATACGCAGTATTTT. It codes for CSAGGNTDTQYF.

This rearrangement joins TRBV10-3 to TRBJ1-1; D remains unclear. Germline V gene lookup returns CDR1 ENHRY and CDR2 SYGVKD. The CDR3 has 15 residues. V lost 2 bases to trimming and J lost 1 base, with 11 bases between them. CDR3 loop: CAISELPAQNTEAFF. CDR3 nucleotide sequence: TGTGCCATCAGTGAGCTCCCAGCCCAGAACACTGAAGCTTTCTTT.

This clonotype was picked up a small number of times. The CDR3 here is CASRKGGPENIQYF. For the CDR3, the DNA is TGTGCCAGCAGAAAAGGGGGGCCCGAAAACATTCAGTACTTC. The rearrangement joins TRBV7-9 to TRBJ2-4; TRBD1 or TRBD2 may be the D gene (6 bases each). This CDR3 has 14 residues. Germline CDR1 is SEHNR and CDR2 is FQNEAQ (reference sequence). V lost 6 bases to trimming and J lost 5 bases, with 14 bases between them.

The rearrangement joins TRBV24-1 to TRBJ2-6; D is unresolved. This CDR3 has 14 amino acids. V lost 7 bases, J lost 1 base, and 7 bases lay in between. Per germline, CDR1 KGHDR and CDR2 SFDVKD. CDR3 amino acids: CATRPPSGANVLTF. As DNA, the CDR3 is TGTGCCACCAGACCACCTTCTGGGGCCAACGTCCTGACTTTC.

This clonotype was seen a few times. This chain uses TRBV20-1 with TRBJ2-7; no clear D gene. Germline V CDR1 and CDR2: DFQATT, SNEGSKA (reference sequence). The CDR3 contains 13 residues. CDR3 bases: TGCAGTGCTGGAGACGTTGCCTCCTACGAGCAGTACGTC. This sequence encodes CSAGDVASYEQYV.

At least ten counts were recorded for this clonotype. V and J are TRBV7-8 and TRBJ2-3; 8 bases match TRBD1. The CDR3 totals 14 residues. Germline lookup yields CDR1 SGHVS and CDR2 FQNEAQ. Losses at the gene ends were 5 bases for V and 1 base for J; bases not matched to a gene: 2. The CDR3 nucleotides read TGTGCCAGCAGCCTCAGGGGGCGCACAGATACGCAGTATTTT. Protein sequence: CASSLRGRTDTQYF.

This chain uses TRBV28 with TRBJ2-7; D remains ambiguous. The CDR3 is 14 residues long. In germline, CDR1 is MDHEN, CDR2 SYDVKM. Between the trimmed V and J ends, which lost 6 bases and 6 bases, there was a span of 18 bases. The CDR3 spells CASSTPRSLSEQYV. The CDR3 DNA reads as TGTGCCAGCAGCACCCCTCGGTCTCTTAGCGAGCAGTACGTC.

V and J are TRBV4-3 and TRBJ1-6; D possibly corresponds to TRBD1 (5 bases). CDR3 length: 17 amino acids. Trimming cost V 1 base and J 10 bases, with 20 bases left between them. Germline V lookup: CDR1 LGHNA, CDR2 YSLEER. The CDR3 is CASSQGPGGRVESPLHF. The CDR3 DNA follows: TGCGCCAGCAGCCAAGGTCCTGGAGGCAGGGTGGAATCACCCCTCCACTTT.

The V gene is TRBV9, the J gene TRBJ1-2; D unclear. The CDR3 is 14 residues long. Germline lookup yields CDR1 SGDLS and CDR2 YYNGEE. V lost 2 bases, J lost 3 bases, and 11 bases lay in between. In DNA form, the CDR3 reads TGTGCCAGCAGCGTCGACGGAATATACTATGGCTACACCTTC. This codes for CASSVDGIYYGYTF.

This clonotype was seen more than once but under ten times. The chain joins TRBV2 to TRBJ2-1, with D maybe TRBD1 (5 bases). V lost 6 bases to trimming and J lost 12 bases, with 12 bases between them. This CDR3 is 11 amino acids long. CDR1 is SNHLY and CDR2 is FYNNEI in the germline V gene. The CDR3 here is CASRRGKSQFF. For the CDR3, the DNA is TGTGCCAGCAGAAGGGGCAAGTCGCAGTTCTTC.

This clonotype has at least ten counts. CDR3 region: CASSLILNYGYTF. The CDR3 DNA reads TGTGCCAGCAGTTTAATTCTGAACTATGGCTACACCTTC. The V call is TRBV7-9, the J call TRBJ1-2; the D is unclear. The CDR3 spans 13 residues. Germline-derived CDR1 and CDR2 are SEHNR and FQNEAQ (reference sequence). V shed 6 bases and J shed 2 bases, with 10 bases lying between them.

V gene TRBV7-9 combines with J gene TRBJ2-7; 9 bases are a match to TRBD1. V gave up 5 bases and J gave up 2 bases; unmatched junction bases: 4. CDR1 is SEHNR and CDR2 is FQNEAQ in the germline V gene (reference sequence). CDR3 length: 14 amino acids. DNA of the CDR3: TGTGCCAGCAGCGCAAGACAGGGGGCCTACGAGCAGTACTTC. Encoded protein: CASSARQGAYEQYF.

The chain joins TRBV20-1 to TRBJ1-2; D uncertain. The V gene's germline CDR1 is DFQATT and CDR2 SNEGSKA (reference sequence). The length of the CDR3 is 11 residues. CDR3 DNA: TGCATGTTAAACATTAACTATGGCTACACCTTC. Its translation is CMLNINYGYTF.

This clonotype appeared a few times. CDR3 sequence (DNA): TGTGCCAGCAGCGTAGCGGAGGATACGCAGTATTTT. Its translation is CASSVAEDTQYF. This chain uses TRBV9 with TRBJ2-3; no clear D. V was cut by 0 bases and J by 6 bases, with 5 bases left in between. Looked up from germline, CDR1 is SGDLS and CDR2 is YYNGEE. This CDR3 region has 12 residues.